This TCR beta chain was sequenced during a study of blood T cell repertoires in COVID-19. Study at large: Acute and convalescent COVID-19 samples came from the United States, Italy and Spain. T cells, B-cell-depleted T cells, or PBMCs provided the cDNA or gDNA that served as material.

With 0 bases removed from V and 2 bases from J, the gap between germline ends came to 7 bases. CDR3 length equals 14 residues. Profiling relied on immunoSEQ multiplex PCR, and the TCRdb table lists in-frame clones only, not all of them. This table has approximately 500,000 clones, about 88% appearing once. The receptor was isolated from a man between 18 and 35 years old with COVID-19, enrolled during active disease. Sequences were obtained from peripheral blood. The chain combines TRBV6-7 with TRBJ2-5; D not resolved. TRBV6-7 is an open reading frame, and its role is uncertain. CDR3 sequence (DNA): TGTGCCAGCAGTTACTCTTGGCAGCAAGAGACCCAGTACTTC. Translated: CASSYSWQQETQYF.